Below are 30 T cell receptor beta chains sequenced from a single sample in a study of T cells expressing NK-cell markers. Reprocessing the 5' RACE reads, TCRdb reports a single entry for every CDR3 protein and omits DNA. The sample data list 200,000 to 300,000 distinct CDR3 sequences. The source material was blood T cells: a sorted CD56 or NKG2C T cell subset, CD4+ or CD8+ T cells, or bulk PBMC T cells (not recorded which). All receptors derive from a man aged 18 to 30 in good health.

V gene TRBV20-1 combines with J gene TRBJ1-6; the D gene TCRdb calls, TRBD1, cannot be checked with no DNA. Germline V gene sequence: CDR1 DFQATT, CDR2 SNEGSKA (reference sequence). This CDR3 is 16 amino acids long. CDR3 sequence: CSASQQGGSYNSPLHF.

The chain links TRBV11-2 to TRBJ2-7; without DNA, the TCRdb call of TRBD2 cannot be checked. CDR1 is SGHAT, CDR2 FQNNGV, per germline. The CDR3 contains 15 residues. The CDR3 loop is CASSFSGSGSYEQYF.

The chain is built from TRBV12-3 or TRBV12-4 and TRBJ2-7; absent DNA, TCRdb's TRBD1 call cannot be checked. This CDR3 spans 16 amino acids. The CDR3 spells CASSYPTGGLAHEQYF.

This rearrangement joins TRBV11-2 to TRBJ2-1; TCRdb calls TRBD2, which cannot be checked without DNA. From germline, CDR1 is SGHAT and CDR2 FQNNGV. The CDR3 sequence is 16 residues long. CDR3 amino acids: CASSSLKRAGNNEQFF.

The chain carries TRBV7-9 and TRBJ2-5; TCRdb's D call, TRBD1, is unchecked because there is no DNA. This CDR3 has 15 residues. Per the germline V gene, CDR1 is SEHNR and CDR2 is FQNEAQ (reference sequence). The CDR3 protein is CASSPRDRVLETQYF.

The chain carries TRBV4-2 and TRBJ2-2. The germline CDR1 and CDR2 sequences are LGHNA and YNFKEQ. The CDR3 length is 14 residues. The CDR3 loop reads CASSQEARSGELFF.

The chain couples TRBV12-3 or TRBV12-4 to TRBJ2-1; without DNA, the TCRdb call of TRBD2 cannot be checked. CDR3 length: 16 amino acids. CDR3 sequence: CASSLASAALASEQFF.

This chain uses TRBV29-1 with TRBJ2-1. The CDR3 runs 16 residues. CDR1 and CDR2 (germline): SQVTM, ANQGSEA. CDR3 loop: CSVENGRGPTSSEQFF.

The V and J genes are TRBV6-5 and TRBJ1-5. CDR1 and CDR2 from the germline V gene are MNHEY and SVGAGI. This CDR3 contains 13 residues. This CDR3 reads CASSLTSDQPQHF.

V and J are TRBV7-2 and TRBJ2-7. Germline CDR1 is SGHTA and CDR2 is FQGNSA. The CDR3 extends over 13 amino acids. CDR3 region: CASRLSGSREQYF. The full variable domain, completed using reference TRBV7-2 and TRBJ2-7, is GAGVSQSPSNKVTEKGKDVELRCDPISGHTALYWYRQSLGQGLEFLIYFQGNSAPDKSGLPSDRFSAERTGGSVSTLTIQRTQQEDSAVYLCASRLSGSREQYFGPGTRLTVT.

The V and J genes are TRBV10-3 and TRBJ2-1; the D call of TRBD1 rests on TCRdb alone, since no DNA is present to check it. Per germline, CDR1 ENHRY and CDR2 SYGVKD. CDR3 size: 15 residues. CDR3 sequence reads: CAIRPGQDPYNEQFF.

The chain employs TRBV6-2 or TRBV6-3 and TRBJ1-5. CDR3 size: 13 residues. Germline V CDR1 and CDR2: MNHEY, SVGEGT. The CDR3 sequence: CASSFSDPWPQHF.

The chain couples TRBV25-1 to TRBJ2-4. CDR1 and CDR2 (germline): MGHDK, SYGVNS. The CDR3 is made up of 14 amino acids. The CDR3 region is CASSDRLALNIQYF.

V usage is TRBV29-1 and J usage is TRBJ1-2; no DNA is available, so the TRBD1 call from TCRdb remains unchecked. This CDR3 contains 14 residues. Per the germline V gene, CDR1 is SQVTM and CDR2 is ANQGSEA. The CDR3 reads CSVDDRGVSYGYTF.

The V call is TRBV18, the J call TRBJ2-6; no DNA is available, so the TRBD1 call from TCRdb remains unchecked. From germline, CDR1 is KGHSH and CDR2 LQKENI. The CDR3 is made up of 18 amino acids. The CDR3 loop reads CASSPQWTDGSGANVLTF.

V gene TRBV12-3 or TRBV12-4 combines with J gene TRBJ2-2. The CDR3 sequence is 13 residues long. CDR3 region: CATRLENTGELFF.

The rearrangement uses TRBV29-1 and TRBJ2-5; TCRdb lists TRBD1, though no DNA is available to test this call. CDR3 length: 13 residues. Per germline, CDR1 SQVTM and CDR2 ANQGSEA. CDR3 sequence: CSARDRVEETQYF.

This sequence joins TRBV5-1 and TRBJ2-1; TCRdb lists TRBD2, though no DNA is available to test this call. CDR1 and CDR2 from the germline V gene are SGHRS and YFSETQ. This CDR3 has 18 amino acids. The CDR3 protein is CASSLGLAGRSSYNEQFF.

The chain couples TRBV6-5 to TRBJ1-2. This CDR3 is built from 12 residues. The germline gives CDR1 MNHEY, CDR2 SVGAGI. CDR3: CATHSGIYGYTF.

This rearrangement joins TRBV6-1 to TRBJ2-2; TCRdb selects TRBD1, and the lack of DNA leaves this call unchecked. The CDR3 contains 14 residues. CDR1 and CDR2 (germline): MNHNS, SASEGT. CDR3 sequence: CASSGRGNTGELFF.

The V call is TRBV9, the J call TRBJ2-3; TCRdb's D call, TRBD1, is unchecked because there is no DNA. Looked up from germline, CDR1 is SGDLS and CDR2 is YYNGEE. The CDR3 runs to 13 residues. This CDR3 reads CASSVRRADTQYF.

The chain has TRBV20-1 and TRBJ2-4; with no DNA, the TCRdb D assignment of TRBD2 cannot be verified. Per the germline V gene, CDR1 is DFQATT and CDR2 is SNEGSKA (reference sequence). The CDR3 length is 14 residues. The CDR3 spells CSVAGGGTKNIQYF.

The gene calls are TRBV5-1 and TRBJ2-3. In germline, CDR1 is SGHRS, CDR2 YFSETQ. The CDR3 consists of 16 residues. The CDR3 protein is CASSLAGGVSTDTQYF.

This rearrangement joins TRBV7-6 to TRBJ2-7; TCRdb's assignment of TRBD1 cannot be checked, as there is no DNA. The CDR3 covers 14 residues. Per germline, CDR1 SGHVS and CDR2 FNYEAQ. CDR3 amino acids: CASSFPGYGYKQYF.

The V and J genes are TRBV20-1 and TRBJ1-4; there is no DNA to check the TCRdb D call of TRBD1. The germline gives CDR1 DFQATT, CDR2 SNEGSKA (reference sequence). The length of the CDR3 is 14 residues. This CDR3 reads CSARAPQGSEKLFF.

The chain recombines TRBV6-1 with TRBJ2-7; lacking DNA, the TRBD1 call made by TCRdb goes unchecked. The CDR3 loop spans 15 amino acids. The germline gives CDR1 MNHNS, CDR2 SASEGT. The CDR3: CASSRGDSISYEQYF.

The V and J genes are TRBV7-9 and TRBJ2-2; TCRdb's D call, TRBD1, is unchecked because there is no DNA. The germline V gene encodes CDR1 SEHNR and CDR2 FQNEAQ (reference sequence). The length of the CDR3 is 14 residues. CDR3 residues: CASSRDRASGELFF.

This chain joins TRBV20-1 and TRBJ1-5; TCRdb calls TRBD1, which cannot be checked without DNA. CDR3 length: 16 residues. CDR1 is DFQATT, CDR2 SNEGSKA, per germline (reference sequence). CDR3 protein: CSARVYRGPSNQPQHF.

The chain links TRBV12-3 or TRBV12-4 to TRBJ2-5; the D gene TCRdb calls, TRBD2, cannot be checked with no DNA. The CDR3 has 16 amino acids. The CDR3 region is CASSLPLLMAQETQYF.

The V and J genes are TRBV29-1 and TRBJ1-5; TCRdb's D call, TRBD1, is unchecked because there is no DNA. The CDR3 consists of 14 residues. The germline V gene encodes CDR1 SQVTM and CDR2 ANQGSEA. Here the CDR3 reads CSVASQGSNQPQHF. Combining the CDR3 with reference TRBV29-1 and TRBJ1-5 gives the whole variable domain SAVISQKPSRDICQRGTSLTIQCQVDSQVTMMFWYRQQPGQSLTLIATANQGSEATYESGFVIDKFPISRPNLTFSTLTVSNMSPEDSSIYLCSVASQGSNQPQHFGDGTRLSIL.